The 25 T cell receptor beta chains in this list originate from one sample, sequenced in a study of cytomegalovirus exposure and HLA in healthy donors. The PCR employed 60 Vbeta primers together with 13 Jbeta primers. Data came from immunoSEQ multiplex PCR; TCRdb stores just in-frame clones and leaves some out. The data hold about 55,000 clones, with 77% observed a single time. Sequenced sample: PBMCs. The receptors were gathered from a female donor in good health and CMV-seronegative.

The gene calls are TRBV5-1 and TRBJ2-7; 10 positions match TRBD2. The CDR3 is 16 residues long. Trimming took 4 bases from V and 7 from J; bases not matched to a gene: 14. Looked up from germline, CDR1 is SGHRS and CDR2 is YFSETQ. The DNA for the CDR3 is TGCGCCAGCAGCCCGGGGGGGCTAGCGGGAGTGGGTGAGCAGTACTTC. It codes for CASSPGGLAGVGEQYF.

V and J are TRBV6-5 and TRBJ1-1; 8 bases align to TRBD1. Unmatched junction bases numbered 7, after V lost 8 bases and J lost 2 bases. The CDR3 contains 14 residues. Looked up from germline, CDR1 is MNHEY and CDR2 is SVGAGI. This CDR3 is CASRTGGVNTEAFF. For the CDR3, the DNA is TGTGCCAGCCGAACAGGGGGTGTTAACACTGAAGCTTTCTTT.

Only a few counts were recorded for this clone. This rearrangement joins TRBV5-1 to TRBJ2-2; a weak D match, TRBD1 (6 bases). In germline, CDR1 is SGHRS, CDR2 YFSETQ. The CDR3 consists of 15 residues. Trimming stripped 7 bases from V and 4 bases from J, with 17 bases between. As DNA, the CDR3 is TGCGCCAGCCAGAGGGACAATCTGGGCACCGGGGAGCTGTTTTTT. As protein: CASQRDNLGTGELFF.

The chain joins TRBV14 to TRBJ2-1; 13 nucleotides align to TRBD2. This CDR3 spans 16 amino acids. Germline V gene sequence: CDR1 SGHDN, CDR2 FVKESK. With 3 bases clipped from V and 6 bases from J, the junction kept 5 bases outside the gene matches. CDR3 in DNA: TGTGCCAGCAGCCAGGGACTAGCGGGACGGTCCAATGAGCAGTTCTTC. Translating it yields CASSQGLAGRSNEQFF.

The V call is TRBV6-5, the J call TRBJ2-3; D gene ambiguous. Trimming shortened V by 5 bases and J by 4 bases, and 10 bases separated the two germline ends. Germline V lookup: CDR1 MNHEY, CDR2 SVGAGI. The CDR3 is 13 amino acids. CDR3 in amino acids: CASSRSIADTQYF. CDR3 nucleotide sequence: TGTGCCAGCAGTAGATCTATTGCAGATACGCAGTATTTT.

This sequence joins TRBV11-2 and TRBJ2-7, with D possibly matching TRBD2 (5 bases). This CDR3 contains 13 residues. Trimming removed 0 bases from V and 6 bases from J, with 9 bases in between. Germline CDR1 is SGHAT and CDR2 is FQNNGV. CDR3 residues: CASSLEGGLEQYF. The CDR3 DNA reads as TGTGCCAGCAGCTTAGAAGGCGGACTCGAGCAGTACTTC.

The CDR3 DNA reads as TGCAGCGTTGAAGCGCTGGGGACAGCTCCTGAAGCTTTCTTT. It encodes CSVEALGTAPEAFF. The chain uses TRBV29-1 and TRBJ1-1; the match to TRBD1 covers 7 bases. Per the germline V gene, CDR1 is SQVTM and CDR2 is ANQGSEA. The CDR3 is 14 residues long. The V gene end was trimmed by 1 base and the J gene end by 6 bases; junction bases not matched to a gene: 8.

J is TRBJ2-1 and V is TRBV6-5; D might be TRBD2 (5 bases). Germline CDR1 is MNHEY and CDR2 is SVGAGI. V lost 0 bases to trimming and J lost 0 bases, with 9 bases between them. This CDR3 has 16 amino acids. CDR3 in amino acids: CASSYSVSGSYNEQFF. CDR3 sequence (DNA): TGTGCCAGCAGTTACTCGGTGAGCGGCTCCTACAATGAGCAGTTCTTC.

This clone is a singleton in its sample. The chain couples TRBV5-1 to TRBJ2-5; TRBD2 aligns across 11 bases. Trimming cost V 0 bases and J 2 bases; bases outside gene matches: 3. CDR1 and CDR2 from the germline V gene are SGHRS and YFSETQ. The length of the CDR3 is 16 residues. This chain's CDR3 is CASSLVSGGAQETQYF. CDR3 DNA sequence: TGCGCCAGCAGCTTGGTTAGCGGGGGGGCTCAAGAGACCCAGTACTTC.

As DNA, the CDR3 is TGTGCCAGCAGTGAACAGATCGAGACCCAGTACTTC. As protein: CASSEQIETQYF. The chain joins TRBV2 to TRBJ2-5; D gene uncertain. The V and J ends lost 2 bases and 5 bases respectively, with 6 bases between them. CDR1 SNHLY and CDR2 FYNNEI come from the germline V gene. The CDR3 sequence is 12 residues long.

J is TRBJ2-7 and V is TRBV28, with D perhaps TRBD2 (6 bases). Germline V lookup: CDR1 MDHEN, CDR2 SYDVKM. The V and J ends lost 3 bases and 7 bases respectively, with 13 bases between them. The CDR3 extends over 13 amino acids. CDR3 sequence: CASSFLAGLEQYF. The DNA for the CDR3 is TGTGCCAGCAGTTTTTTGGCGGGGCTAGAGCAGTACTTC.

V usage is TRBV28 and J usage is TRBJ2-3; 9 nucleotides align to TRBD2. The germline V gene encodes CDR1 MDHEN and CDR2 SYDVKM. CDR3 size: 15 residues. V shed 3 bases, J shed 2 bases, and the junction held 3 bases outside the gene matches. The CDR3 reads CASSFQGLATDTQYF. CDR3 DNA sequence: TGTGCCAGCAGTTTCCAGGGACTAGCCACAGATACGCAGTATTTT. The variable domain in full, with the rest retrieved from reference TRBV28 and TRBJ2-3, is DVKVTQSSRYLVKRTGEKVFLECVQDMDHENMFWYRQDPGLGLRLIYFSYDVKMKEKGDIPEGYSVSREKKERFSLILESASTNQTSMYLCASSFQGLATDTQYFGPGTRLTVL.

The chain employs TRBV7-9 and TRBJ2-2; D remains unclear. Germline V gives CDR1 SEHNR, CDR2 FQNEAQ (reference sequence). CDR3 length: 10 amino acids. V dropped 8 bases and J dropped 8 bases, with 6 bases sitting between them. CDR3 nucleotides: TGTGCCAGCTCCCGGGGGGAGCTGTTTTTT. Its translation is CASSRGELFF.

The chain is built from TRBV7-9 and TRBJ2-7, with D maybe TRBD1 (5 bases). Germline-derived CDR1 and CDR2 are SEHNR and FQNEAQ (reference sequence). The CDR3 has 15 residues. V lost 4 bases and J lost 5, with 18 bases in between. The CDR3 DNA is TGTGCCAGCAGCTCCCTGAGCAGGGCGTTCCACGAGCAGTACTTC. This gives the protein CASSSLSRAFHEQYF.

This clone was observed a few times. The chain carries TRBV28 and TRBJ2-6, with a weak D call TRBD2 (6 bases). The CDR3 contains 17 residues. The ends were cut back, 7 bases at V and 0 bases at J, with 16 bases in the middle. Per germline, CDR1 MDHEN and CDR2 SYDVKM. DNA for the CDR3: TGTGCCAGCAACGCGGAGGGCAGCGCCTCTGGGGCCAACGTCCTGACTTTC. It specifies CASNAEGSASGANVLTF.

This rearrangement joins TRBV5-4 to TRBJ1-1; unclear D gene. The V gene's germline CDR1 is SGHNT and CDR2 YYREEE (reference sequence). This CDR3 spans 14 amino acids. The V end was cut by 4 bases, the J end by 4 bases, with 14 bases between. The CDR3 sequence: CASSPSAAGTEAFF. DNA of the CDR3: TGTGCCAGCAGCCCTAGCGCAGCGGGCACTGAAGCTTTCTTT.

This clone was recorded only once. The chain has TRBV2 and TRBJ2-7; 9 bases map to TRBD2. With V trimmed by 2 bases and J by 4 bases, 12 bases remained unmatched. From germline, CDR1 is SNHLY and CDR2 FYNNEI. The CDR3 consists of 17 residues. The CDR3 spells CASSEYPQASGTYEQYF. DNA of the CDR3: TGTGCCAGCAGTGAATATCCGCAGGCTAGCGGGACGTACGAGCAGTACTTC.

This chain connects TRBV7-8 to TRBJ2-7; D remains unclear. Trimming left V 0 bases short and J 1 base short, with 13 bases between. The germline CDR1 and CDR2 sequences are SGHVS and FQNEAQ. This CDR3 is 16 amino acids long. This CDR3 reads CASSLAGTALSYEQYF. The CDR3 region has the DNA TGTGCCAGCAGCTTAGCGGGTACAGCCCTATCCTACGAGCAGTACTTC. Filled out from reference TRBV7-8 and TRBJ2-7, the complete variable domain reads GAGVSQSPRYKVAKRGQDVALRCDPISGHVSLFWYQQALGQGPEFLTYFQNEAQLDKSGLPSDRFFAERPEGSVSTLKIQRTQQEDSAVYLCASSLAGTALSYEQYFGPGTRLTVT.

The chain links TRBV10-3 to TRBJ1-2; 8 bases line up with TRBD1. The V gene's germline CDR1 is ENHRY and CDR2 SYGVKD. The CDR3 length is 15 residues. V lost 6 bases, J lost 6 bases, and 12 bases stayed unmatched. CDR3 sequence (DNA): TGTGCCATCAGCCTGGTGAGCAGGGGGCTGGATGGCTACACCTTC. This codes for CAISLVSRGLDGYTF.

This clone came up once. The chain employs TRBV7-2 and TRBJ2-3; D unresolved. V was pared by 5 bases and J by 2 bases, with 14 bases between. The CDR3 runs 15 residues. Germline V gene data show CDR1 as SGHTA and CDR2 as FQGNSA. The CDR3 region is CASSESRPFTDTQYF. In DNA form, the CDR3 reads TGTGCCAGCAGCGAGTCCCGCCCCTTCACAGATACGCAGTATTTT. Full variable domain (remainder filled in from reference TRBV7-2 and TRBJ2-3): GAGVSQSPSNKVTEKGKDVELRCDPISGHTALYWYRQSLGQGLEFLIYFQGNSAPDKSGLPSDRFSAERTGGSVSTLTIQRTQQEDSAVYLCASSESRPFTDTQYFGPGTRLTVL.

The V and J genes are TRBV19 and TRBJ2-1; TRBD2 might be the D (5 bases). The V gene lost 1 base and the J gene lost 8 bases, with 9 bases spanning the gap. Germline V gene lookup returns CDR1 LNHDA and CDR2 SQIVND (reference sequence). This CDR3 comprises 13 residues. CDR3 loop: CASSIGRVDEQFF. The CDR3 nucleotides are TGTGCCAGTAGTATAGGGCGGGTAGATGAGCAGTTCTTC.

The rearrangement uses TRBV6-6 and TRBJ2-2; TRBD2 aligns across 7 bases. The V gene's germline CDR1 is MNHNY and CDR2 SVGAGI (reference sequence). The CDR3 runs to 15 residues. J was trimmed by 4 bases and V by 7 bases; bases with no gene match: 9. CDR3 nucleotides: TGTGCCAGCACCCAGTGGGGGGGGGTCACCGGGGAGCTGTTTTTT. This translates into CASTQWGGVTGELFF.

CDR3 protein: CASSLMPGTQNYGYTF. CDR3 bases: TGTGCCAGCAGCTTGATGCCAGGTACTCAAAACTATGGCTACACCTTC. J is TRBJ1-2 and V is TRBV7-8; no definite D call. Germline V gene data show CDR1 as SGHVS and CDR2 as FQNEAQ. Trimming took off 3 bases at V and 2 bases at J, with 16 bases between the two ends. The CDR3 is made up of 16 amino acids.

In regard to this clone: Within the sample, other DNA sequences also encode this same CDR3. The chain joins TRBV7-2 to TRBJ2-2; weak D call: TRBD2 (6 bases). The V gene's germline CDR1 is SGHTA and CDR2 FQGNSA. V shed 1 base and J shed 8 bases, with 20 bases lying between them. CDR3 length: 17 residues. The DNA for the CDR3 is TGTGCCAGCAGCTTAGGGCCCCCGGGAGCGCCCCCGGGGGAGCTGTTTTTT. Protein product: CASSLGPPGAPPGELFF.

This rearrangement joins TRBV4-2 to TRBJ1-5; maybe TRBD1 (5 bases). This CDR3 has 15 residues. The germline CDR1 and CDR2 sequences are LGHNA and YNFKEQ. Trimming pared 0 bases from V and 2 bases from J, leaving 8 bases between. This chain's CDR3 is CASSQDGRGNQPQHF. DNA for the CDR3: TGTGCCAGCAGCCAAGATGGCAGGGGCAATCAGCCCCAGCATTTT.